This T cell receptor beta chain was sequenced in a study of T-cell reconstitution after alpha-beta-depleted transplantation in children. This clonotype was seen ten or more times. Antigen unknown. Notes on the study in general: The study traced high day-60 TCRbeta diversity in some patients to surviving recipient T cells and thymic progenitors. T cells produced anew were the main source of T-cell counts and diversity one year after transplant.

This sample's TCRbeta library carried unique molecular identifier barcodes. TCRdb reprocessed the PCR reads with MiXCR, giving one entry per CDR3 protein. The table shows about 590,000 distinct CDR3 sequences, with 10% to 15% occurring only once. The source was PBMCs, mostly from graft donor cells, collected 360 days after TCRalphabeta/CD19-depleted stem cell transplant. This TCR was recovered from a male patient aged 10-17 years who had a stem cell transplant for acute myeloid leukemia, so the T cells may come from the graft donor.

The CDR3 DNA reads TGTGCCAGCAGTTTAAGGACAGGGTCCTACGAGCAGTACTTC. Its translation is CASSLRTGSYEQYF. This chain links TRBV6-5 with TRBJ2-7, with 8 nucleotides matching TRBD1. CDR3 length: 14 residues. Trimming cost V 4 bases and J 1 base; bases outside gene matches: 3. CDR1 and CDR2 from the germline V gene are MNHEY and SVGAGI.